These 31 T cell receptor beta chains came from one sample sequenced in a study of cytotoxic CD8 clonotypes in ibrutinib-treated CLL. TCRdb keeps only in-frame clones here, not all; method: immunoSEQ multiplex PCR. The sample lists 150,000 or so clones; 80% were seen once. The sample consisted of PBMCs, taken after 36 months of ibrutinib treatment. The receptors originated from a human donor with chronic lymphocytic leukemia.

This sequence joins TRBV6-5 and TRBJ1-4; D possibly corresponds to TRBD1 (6 bases). The CDR3 has 14 residues. Looked up from germline, CDR1 is MNHEY and CDR2 is SVGAGI. V lost 2 bases and J 7 bases, leaving 11 bases between the germline ends. CDR3 protein: CASSYAGDREKLFF. The CDR3 region has the DNA TGTGCCAGCAGTTACGCAGGGGACCGTGAAAAACTGTTTTTT.

This clone was seen a handful of times. This chain connects TRBV10-3 to TRBJ2-1; the match to TRBD2 covers 11 bases. Germline V gene sequence: CDR1 ENHRY, CDR2 SYGVKD. V lost 8 bases, J lost 3 bases, and 6 bases stayed unmatched. There are 15 residues in the CDR3. DNA for the CDR3: TGTGCCATCGGGGCTAGCGGGGGGAGCTACAATGAGCAGTTCTTC. Its protein product is CAIGASGGSYNEQFF.

Only one count was recorded for this clone. The chain joins TRBV12-5 to TRBJ2-7, with a weak D call TRBD1 (6 bases). Trimming stripped 2 bases from V and 4 bases from J, with 21 bases between. CDR3 length: 17 amino acids. Germline V lookup: CDR1 LGHNT, CDR2 FRNRAP. The DNA of the CDR3 is TGTGCTAGTGGTTTGATGGCTGAAAGAGGGGGAATGTACGAGCAGTACTTC. This codes for CASGLMAERGGMYEQYF.

This chain connects TRBV18 to TRBJ2-7, with 8 bases that match TRBD1. CDR3 length: 13 amino acids. J gave up 7 bases and V 6 bases, and 8 bases lay outside the gene matches. Looked up from germline, CDR1 is KGHSH and CDR2 is LQKENI. The CDR3 spells CASSPDRDREQYF. CDR3 coding DNA: TGTGCCAGCTCCCCGGACAGGGATAGGGAGCAGTACTTC.

This chain uses TRBV2 with TRBJ2-3; no reliable D call. Germline V lookup: CDR1 SNHLY, CDR2 FYNNEI. V was shortened by 4 bases and J by 5 bases, with 10 bases between the two germline ends. This CDR3 spans 13 amino acids. CDR3 in amino acids: CASSVLRGDTQYF. CDR3 sequence (DNA): TGTGCCAGCAGTGTACTGCGCGGAGATACGCAGTATTTT.

The J gene is TRBJ2-7, the V gene TRBV5-6; D not certain. Trimming took off 0 bases at V and 3 bases at J, with 4 bases between the two ends. Germline V gene lookup returns CDR1 SGHDT and CDR2 YYEEEE. CDR3 length: 12 residues. CDR3 amino acids: CASSLVSYEQYF. The CDR3, as DNA: TGTGCCAGCAGCTTGGTCAGCTACGAGCAGTACTTC.

The chain has TRBV28 and TRBJ2-7; D perhaps matches TRBD2 (6 bases). Per germline, CDR1 MDHEN and CDR2 SYDVKM. The CDR3 has 13 residues. Trimming cost V 5 bases and J 3 bases, with 11 bases left between them. Written as DNA, the CDR3 is TGTGCCAGCAGTCCCGGGGGAGACTACGAGCAGTACTTC. Translating it yields CASSPGGDYEQYF.

The J gene is TRBJ1-2, the V gene TRBV5-1, with a weak D call TRBD1 (5 bases). This CDR3 region has 15 residues. Trimming removed 4 bases from V and 4 bases from J, with 17 bases in between. Germline CDR1 reads SGHRS; CDR2 reads YFSETQ. The CDR3 here is CASSLAGLEIYGYTF. The CDR3 DNA is TGCGCCAGCAGCCTGGCGGGGCTAGAGATCTATGGCTACACCTTC.

In regard to this clone: One end of the junction varies from germline; a read error may be responsible. The rearrangement uses TRBV20-1 and TRBJ1-1; D unclear. The CDR3 loop spans 11 amino acids. The germline V gene encodes CDR1 DFQATT and CDR2 SNEGSKA (reference sequence). The CDR3 DNA reads as TGCAGTGCCAGAGAAATCTTAGGAGCTTTCTTT. The encoded protein is CSAREILGAFF.

A single count supports this clone. The chain couples TRBV2 to TRBJ1-5, with 7 bases aligning to TRBD1. Losses at the gene ends were 5 bases for V and 6 bases for J; bases not matched to a gene: 10. Germline V gives CDR1 SNHLY, CDR2 FYNNEI. The CDR3 runs to 15 residues. The CDR3 loop is CASSWRQGDFQPQHF. The DNA of the CDR3 is TGTGCCAGCAGTTGGCGGCAGGGGGATTTTCAGCCCCAGCATTTT. The variable domain in full, completed from reference TRBV2 and TRBJ1-5, reads EPEVTQTPSHQVTQMGQEVILRCVPISNHLYFYWYRQILGQKVEFLVSFYNNEISEKSEIFDDQFSVERPDGSNFTLKIRSTKLEDSAMYFCASSWRQGDFQPQHFGDGTRLSIL.

The chain links TRBV28 to TRBJ1-3, with unresolved D. The CDR3 has 17 amino acids. V lost 2 bases to trimming and J lost 0 bases, with 14 bases between them. Per germline, CDR1 MDHEN and CDR2 SYDVKM. CDR3 nucleotides: TGTGCCAGCAGTTTACCCCGGGCCTCAAGCTCTGGAAACACCATATATTTT. This translates into CASSLPRASSSGNTIYF. The complete variable domain, with remaining parts taken from reference TRBV28 and TRBJ1-3, reads DVKVTQSSRYLVKRTGEKVFLECVQDMDHENMFWYRQDPGLGLRLIYFSYDVKMKEKGDIPEGYSVSREKKERFSLILESASTNQTSMYLCASSLPRASSSGNTIYFGEGSWLTVV.

The rearrangement joins TRBV4-1 to TRBJ1-1; D is unclear. The germline V and J ends were trimmed by 2 bases and 5 bases, with 15 bases remaining between them. The V gene's germline CDR1 is MGHRA and CDR2 YSYEKL. The CDR3 spans 15 residues. CDR3 region: CASSQRTWTWTEAFF. In DNA form, the CDR3 reads TGCGCCAGCAGCCAAAGAACGTGGACGTGGACTGAAGCTTTCTTT.

The genes are TRBV7-6 and TRBJ2-2; 9 positions match TRBD2. Germline V gene sequence: CDR1 SGHVS, CDR2 FNYEAQ. The CDR3 loop spans 15 amino acids. V was pared by 5 bases and J by 5 bases, with 6 bases of the junction left unmatched. In nucleotides, the CDR3 is TGTGCCAGCAGCCCTATTAGCGGGGGTACCGGGGAGCTGTTTTTT. It encodes CASSPISGGTGELFF.

This clone was detected once. This sequence joins TRBV7-9 and TRBJ2-2, with 7 positions matching TRBD2. V lost 5 bases, J lost 6 bases, and 3 bases stayed unmatched. The CDR3 length is 13 residues. CDR1 SEHNR and CDR2 FQNEAQ come from the germline V gene (reference sequence). In DNA, the CDR3 is TGTGCCAGCAGCCCCGGGGGGTCCGGGGAGCTGTTTTTT. Residues: CASSPGGSGELFF.

This chain connects TRBV4-2 to TRBJ1-1, with D perhaps TRBD1 (5 bases). The CDR3 consists of 15 residues. Germline loops: CDR1 LGHNA, CDR2 YNFKEQ. V lost 3 bases, J lost 6 bases, and 17 bases lay in between. The chain's CDR3 is CASSHLSQGGPEAFF. The DNA for the CDR3 is TGTGCCAGCAGCCATCTATCTCAGGGTGGCCCTGAAGCTTTCTTT.

The chain combines TRBV11-2 with TRBJ2-3, with 7 bases identical to TRBD1. This CDR3 contains 16 residues. The J segment lost 2 bases and the V segment lost 5 bases, leaving 10 bases of the junction unmatched. Germline V CDR1 and CDR2: SGHAT, FQNNGV. The chain's CDR3 is CASSHRRDRYTDTQYF. The CDR3 DNA reads as TGTGCCAGCAGCCACCGCCGGGACAGATACACAGATACGCAGTATTTT.

V and J are TRBV18 and TRBJ2-2; 8 bases are a match to TRBD1. CDR1 is KGHSH and CDR2 is LQKENI in the germline V gene. V gave up 3 bases and J gave up 6 bases; unmatched junction bases: 9. CDR3 length: 16 residues. In DNA, the CDR3 is TGTGCCAGCTCACCTTGGACAGGGAGATCGGCCGGGGAGCTGTTTTTT. This codes for CASSPWTGRSAGELFF.

This chain's CDR3 is CASSESGGSYNEQFF. The CDR3 DNA follows: TGCGCCAGCAGTGAATCGGGGGGATCCTACAATGAGCAGTTCTTC. The chain links TRBV10-2 to TRBJ2-1, with TRBD2 identical over 7 bases. The CDR3 has 15 amino acids. Looked up from germline, CDR1 is WSHSY and CDR2 is SAAADI. Germline trimming cut 3 bases from V and 1 base from J; bases unmatched to any gene: 3.

The V gene is TRBV5-4, the J gene TRBJ2-7; perhaps TRBD2 as D (6 bases). Germline loops: CDR1 SGHNT, CDR2 YYREEE (reference sequence). CDR3 length: 14 residues. Trimming took 0 bases from V and 5 from J, leaving 12 bases between them. CDR3 residues: CASSLGRGPHEQYF. Written as DNA, the CDR3 is TGTGCCAGCAGCTTGGGGAGGGGACCCCACGAGCAGTACTTC.

The sample holds one count of this clone. V gene TRBV14 combines with J gene TRBJ2-7; TRBD1 matches 9 bases. V trimming: 3 bases; J trimming: 5 bases; junction bases outside the gene matches: 11. Germline V gene data show CDR1 as SGHDN and CDR2 as FVKESK. This CDR3 comprises 16 residues. The CDR3 DNA reads TGTGCCAGCAGCCACGCAAAGGGACAGGGTTCGGACGAGCAGTACTTC. Translated: CASSHAKGQGSDEQYF.

The rearrangement links TRBV5-1 to TRBJ2-1, with 8 positions matching TRBD1. This CDR3 region has 15 residues. Looked up from germline, CDR1 is SGHRS and CDR2 is YFSETQ. J gave up 5 bases and V 4 bases, and 8 bases lay outside the gene matches. The CDR3 sequence is CASSPGGTGDNEQFF. The DNA for the CDR3 is TGCGCCAGCAGCCCCGGCGGGACAGGTGACAATGAGCAGTTCTTC.

The chain combines TRBV7-8 with TRBJ2-1, with no clear D. The V and J ends lost 5 bases and 7 bases respectively, with 9 bases between them. CDR1 and CDR2 (germline): SGHVS, FQNEAQ. The length of the CDR3 is 12 residues. In nucleotides, the CDR3 is TGTGCCAGCAGCCTTCTAGTGAATGAGCAGTTCTTC. As protein: CASSLLVNEQFF.

This rearrangement joins TRBV6-5 to TRBJ2-7, with TRBD2 matching over 7 bases. The CDR3 has 14 residues. CDR1 and CDR2 (germline): MNHEY, SVGAGI. J lost 5 bases, V lost 6 bases, and 10 bases had no gene match. This CDR3 is CASSERGVSHEQYF. The CDR3 DNA follows: TGTGCCAGCAGCGAACGGGGGGTTTCCCACGAGCAGTACTTC.

The chain combines TRBV10-3 with TRBJ1-4, with unresolved D. Looked up from germline, CDR1 is ENHRY and CDR2 is SYGVKD. The CDR3 runs to 14 residues. Between the trimmed V and J ends, which lost 2 bases and 4 bases, there was a span of 8 bases. Here the CDR3 DNA reads TGTGCCATCAGTGAGAAACAGTTTAATGAAAAACTGTTTTTT. Translating it yields CAISEKQFNEKLFF.

V and J are TRBV7-7 and TRBJ2-2; D might be TRBD2 (6 bases). In germline, CDR1 is SSHAT, CDR2 FNYEAQ (reference sequence). With 5 bases removed from V and 5 bases from J, the gap between germline ends came to 15 bases. The CDR3 loop spans 15 amino acids. The CDR3 DNA follows: TGTGCCAGCAGCGCCGGTGGGGGGAGAACCGGGGAGCTGTTTTTT. It encodes CASSAGGGRTGELFF.

The V gene is TRBV13, the J gene TRBJ2-1; D may be TRBD2 (5 bases). CDR3 length: 16 amino acids. Deletions cut 3 bases from V and 0 bases from J, with 12 bases between. Looked up from germline, CDR1 is PRHDT and CDR2 is FYEKMQ (reference sequence). The DNA of the CDR3 is TGTGCCAGCAGCTTCCCCAGCGGCAACTCCTACAATGAGCAGTTCTTC. This sequence encodes CASSFPSGNSYNEQFF.

The chain recombines TRBV23-1 with TRBJ2-7, with no clear D. TRBV23-1 falls under the ORF class, with uncertain function. There are 13 residues in the CDR3. V was pared by 4 bases and J by 4 bases, with 11 bases between. The CDR3 sequence: CASSPERPYEQYF. The DNA of the CDR3 is TGCGCCAGCAGTCCCGAGAGACCGTACGAGCAGTACTTC.

This clone was recorded only once. The V gene is TRBV5-4, the J gene TRBJ2-7; TRBD2 aligns across 7 bases. The CDR3 contains 14 residues. Germline values: CDR1 SGHNT, CDR2 YYREEE (reference sequence). V lost 1 base to trimming and J lost 2 bases; unmatched junction nucleotides: 3. The CDR3 loop is CASSLLGGAYEQYF. The CDR3 DNA reads as TGTGCCAGCAGCTTGTTGGGAGGGGCCTACGAGCAGTACTTC.

The genes are TRBV6-1 and TRBJ1-2; 8 bases are a match to TRBD1. CDR1 MNHNS and CDR2 SASEGT come from the germline V gene. Trimming at V came to 5 bases and at J to 7 bases, leaving 12 bases not matched to a gene. The CDR3 totals 15 residues. Here the CDR3 DNA reads TGTGCCAGCAGTTCGACGGACAGGGCCCCCCGTGGCTACACCTTC. Protein sequence: CASSSTDRAPRGYTF.

The rearrangement links TRBV6-1 to TRBJ1-2; D uncertain. From germline, CDR1 is MNHNS and CDR2 SASEGT. The CDR3 covers 15 residues. V dropped 2 bases and J dropped 0 bases, with 10 bases sitting between them. The CDR3 protein is CASSERHFANYGYTF. In DNA form, the CDR3 reads TGTGCCAGCAGTGAAAGGCACTTTGCTAACTATGGCTACACCTTC.

This sequence joins TRBV27 and TRBJ2-3; D possibly uses TRBD1 or TRBD2 (5 bases each). Trimming took 5 bases from V and 0 from J, leaving 12 bases between them. CDR1 MNHEY and CDR2 SMNVEV come from the germline V gene (reference sequence). CDR3 length: 15 amino acids. DNA for the CDR3: TGTGCCAGCAGTCAAACCGGGACCAGCACAGATACGCAGTATTTT. As protein: CASSQTGTSTDTQYF.